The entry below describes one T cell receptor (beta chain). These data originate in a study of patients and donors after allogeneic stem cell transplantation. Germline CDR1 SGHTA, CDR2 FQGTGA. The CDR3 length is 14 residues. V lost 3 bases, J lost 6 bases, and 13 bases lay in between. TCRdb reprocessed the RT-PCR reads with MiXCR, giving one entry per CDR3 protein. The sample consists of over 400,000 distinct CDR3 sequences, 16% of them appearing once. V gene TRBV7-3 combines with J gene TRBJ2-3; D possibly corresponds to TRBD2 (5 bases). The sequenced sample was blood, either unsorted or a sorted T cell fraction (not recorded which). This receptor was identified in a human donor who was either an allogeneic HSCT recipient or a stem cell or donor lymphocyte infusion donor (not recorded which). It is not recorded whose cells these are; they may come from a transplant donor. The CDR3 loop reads CASSFRPRGDTQYF. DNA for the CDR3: TGTGCCAGCAGCTTCCGTCCCCGAGGGGATACGCAGTATTTT.